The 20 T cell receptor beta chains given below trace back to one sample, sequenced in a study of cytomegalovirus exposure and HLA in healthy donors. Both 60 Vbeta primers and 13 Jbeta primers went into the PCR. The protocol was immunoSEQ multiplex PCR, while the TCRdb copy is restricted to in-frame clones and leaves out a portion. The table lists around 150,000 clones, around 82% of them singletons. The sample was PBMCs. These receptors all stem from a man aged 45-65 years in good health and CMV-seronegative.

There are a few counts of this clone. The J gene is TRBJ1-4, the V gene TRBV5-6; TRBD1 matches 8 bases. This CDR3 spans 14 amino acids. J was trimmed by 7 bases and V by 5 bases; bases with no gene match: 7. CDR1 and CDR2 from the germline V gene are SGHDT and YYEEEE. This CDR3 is CASRADRVGEKLFF. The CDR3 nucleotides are TGTGCCAGCAGAGCGGACAGGGTCGGTGAAAAACTGTTTTTT.

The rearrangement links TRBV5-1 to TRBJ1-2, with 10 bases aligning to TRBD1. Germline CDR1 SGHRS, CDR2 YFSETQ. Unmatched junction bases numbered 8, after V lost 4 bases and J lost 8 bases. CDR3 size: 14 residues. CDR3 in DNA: TGCGCCAGCAGCAAGACAGGGGGCGCGGGGGGCTACACCTTC. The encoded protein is CASSKTGGAGGYTF. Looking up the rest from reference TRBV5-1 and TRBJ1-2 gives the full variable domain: KAGVTQTPRYLIKTRGQQVTLSCSPISGHRSVSWYQQTPGQGLQFLFEYFSETQRNKGNFPGRFSGRQFSNSRSEMNVSTLELGDSALYLCASSKTGGAGGYTFGSGTRLTVV.

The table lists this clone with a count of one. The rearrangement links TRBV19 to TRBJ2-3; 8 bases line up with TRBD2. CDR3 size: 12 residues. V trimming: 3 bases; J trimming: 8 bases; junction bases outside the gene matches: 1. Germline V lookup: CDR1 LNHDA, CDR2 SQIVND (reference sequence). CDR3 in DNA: TGTGCCAGTAGTATTAGCGGGGCTACGCAGTATTTT. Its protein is CASSISGATQYF.

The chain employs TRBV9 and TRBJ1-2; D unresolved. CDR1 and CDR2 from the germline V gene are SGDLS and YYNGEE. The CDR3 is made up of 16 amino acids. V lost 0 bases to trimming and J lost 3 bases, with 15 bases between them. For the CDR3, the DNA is TGTGCCAGCAGCGTAGATGCGGGTCGGACTGACTATGGCTACACCTTC. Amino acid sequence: CASSVDAGRTDYGYTF.

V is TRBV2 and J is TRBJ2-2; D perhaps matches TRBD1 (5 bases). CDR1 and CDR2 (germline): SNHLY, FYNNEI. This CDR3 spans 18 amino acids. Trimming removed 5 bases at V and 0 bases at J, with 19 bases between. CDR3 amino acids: CASSRRQRYPANTGELFF. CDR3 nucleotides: TGTGCCAGCAGTCGCCGACAGCGATACCCAGCGAACACCGGGGAGCTGTTTTTT.

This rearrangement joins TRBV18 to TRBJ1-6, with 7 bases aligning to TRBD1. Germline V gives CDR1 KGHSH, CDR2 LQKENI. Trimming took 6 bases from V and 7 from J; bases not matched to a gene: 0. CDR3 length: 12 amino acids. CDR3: CASSTGNSPLHF. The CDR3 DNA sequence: TGTGCCAGCTCGACAGGGAATTCACCCCTCCACTTT.

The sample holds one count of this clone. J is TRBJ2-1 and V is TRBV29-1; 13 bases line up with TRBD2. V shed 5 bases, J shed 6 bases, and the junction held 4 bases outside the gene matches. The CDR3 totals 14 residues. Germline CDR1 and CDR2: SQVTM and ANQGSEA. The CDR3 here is CSVILAGGGNEQFF. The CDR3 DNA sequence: TGCAGCGTTATACTAGCGGGAGGGGGCAATGAGCAGTTCTTC.

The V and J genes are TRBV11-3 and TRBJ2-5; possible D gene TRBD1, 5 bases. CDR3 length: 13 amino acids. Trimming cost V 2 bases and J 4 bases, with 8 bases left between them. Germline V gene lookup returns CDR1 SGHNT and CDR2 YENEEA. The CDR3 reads CASSLQGGETQYF. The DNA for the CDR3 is TGTGCCAGCAGCTTACAGGGTGGAGAGACCCAGTACTTC.

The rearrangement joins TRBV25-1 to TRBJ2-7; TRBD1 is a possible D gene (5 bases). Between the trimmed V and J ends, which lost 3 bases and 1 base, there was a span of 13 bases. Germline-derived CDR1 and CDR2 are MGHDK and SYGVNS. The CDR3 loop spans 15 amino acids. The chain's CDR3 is CASSDSGFQSYEQYF. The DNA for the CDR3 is TGTGCCAGCAGTGACTCAGGGTTTCAATCCTACGAGCAGTACTTC.

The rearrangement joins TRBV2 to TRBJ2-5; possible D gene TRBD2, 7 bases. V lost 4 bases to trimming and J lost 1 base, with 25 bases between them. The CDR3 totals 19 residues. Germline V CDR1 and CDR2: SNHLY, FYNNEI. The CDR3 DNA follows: TGTGCCAGCAGTGGAAGGGAGGGGGGGAGGGCGTACTTCCAAGAGACCCAGTACTTC. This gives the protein CASSGREGGRAYFQETQYF.

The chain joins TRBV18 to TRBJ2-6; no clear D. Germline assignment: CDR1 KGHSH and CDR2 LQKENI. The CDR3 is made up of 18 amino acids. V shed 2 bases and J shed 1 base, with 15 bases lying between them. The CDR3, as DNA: TGTGCCAGCTCACCAATGCGAAGCGCCGGGTCTGGGGCCAACGTCCTGACTTTC. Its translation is CASSPMRSAGSGANVLTF.

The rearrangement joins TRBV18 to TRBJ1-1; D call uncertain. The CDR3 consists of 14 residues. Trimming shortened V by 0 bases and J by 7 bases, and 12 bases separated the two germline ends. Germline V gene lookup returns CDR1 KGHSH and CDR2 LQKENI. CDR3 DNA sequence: TGTGCCAGCTCACCACCAACTGCACGCCTTGAAGCTTTCTTT. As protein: CASSPPTARLEAFF.

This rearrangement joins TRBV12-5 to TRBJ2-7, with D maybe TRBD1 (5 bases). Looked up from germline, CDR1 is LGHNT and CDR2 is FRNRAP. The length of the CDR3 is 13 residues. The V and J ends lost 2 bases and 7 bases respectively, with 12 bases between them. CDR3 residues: CASGLRGSWEQYF. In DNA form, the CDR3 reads TGTGCTAGTGGTTTGAGGGGATCGTGGGAGCAGTACTTC.

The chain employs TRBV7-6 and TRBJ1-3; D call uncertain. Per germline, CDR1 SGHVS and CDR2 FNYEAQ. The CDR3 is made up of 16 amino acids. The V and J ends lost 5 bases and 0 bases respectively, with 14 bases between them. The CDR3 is CASSPGDPSSGNTIYF. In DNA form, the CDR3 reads TGTGCCAGCAGCCCCGGAGATCCTAGCTCTGGAAACACCATATATTTT.

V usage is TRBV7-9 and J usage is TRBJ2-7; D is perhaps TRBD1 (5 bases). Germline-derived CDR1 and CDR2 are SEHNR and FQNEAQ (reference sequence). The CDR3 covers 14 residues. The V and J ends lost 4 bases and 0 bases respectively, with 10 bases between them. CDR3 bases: TGTGCCAGCAGCTCCAGGGTCCGCTCCTACGAGCAGTACTTC. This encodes CASSSRVRSYEQYF. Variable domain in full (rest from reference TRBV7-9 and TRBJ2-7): DTGVSQNPRHKITKRGQNVTFRCDPISEHNRLYWYRQTLGQGPEFLTYFQNEAQLEKSRLLSDRFSAERPKGSFSTLEIQRTEQGDSAMYLCASSSRVRSYEQYFGPGTRLTVT.

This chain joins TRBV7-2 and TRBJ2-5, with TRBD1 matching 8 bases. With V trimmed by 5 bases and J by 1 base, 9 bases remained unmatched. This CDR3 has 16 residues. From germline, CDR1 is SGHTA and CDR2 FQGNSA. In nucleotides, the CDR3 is TGTGCCAGCAGCCCTCGACAGGGGTTTGGCCAAGAGACCCAGTACTTC. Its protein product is CASSPRQGFGQETQYF. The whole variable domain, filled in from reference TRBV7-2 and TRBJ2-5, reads GAGVSQSPSNKVTEKGKDVELRCDPISGHTALYWYRQSLGQGLEFLIYFQGNSAPDKSGLPSDRFSAERTGGSVSTLTIQRTQQEDSAVYLCASSPRQGFGQETQYFGPGTRLLVL.

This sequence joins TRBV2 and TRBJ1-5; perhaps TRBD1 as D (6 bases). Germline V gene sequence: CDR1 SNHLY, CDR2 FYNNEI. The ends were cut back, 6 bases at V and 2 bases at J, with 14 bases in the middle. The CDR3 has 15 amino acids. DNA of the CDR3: TGTGCCAGCAGCACCTTACAGGGTGGCAATCAGCCCCAGCATTTT. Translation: CASSTLQGGNQPQHF. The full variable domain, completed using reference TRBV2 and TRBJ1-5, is EPEVTQTPSHQVTQMGQEVILRCVPISNHLYFYWYRQILGQKVEFLVSFYNNEISEKSEIFDDQFSVERPDGSNFTLKIRSTKLEDSAMYFCASSTLQGGNQPQHFGDGTRLSIL.

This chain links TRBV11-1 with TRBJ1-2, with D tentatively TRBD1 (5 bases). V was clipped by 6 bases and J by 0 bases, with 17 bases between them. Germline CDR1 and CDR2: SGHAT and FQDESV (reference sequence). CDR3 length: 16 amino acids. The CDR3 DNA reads TGTGCCAGCAGGCCGTCTGGGGCCAGCGCTAACTATGGCTACACCTTC. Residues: CASRPSGASANYGYTF.

CDR3 sequence: CASSLGQASYEQYF. As DNA, the CDR3 is TGTGCCAGCAGCCTCGGACAGGCCTCCTACGAGCAGTACTTC. The rearrangement links TRBV11-3 to TRBJ2-7; TRBD1 matches 7 bases. The CDR3 contains 14 residues. Trimming cost V 5 bases and J 0 bases; bases outside gene matches: 4. Germline values: CDR1 SGHNT, CDR2 YENEEA.

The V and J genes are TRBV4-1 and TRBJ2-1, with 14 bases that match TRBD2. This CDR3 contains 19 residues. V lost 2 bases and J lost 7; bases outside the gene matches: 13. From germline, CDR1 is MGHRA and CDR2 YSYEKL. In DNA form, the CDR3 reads TGCGCCAGCAGCCAATCTATGATGGGACTAGCGGGAGTGGTAAATGAGCAGTTCTTC. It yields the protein CASSQSMMGLAGVVNEQFF.